This T cell receptor (beta chain) came from a study of CD8+ T cells in alopecia areata. Extracted RNA was reverse transcribed into cDNA, the sequencing template. The protocol was immunoSEQ multiplex PCR, while the TCRdb copy is restricted to in-frame clones and leaves out a portion. The sample lists approximately 180,000 clones; 53% were seen once. Treatment: oral pan-JAK inhibitor, 5-10 mg twice daily. The sequence was collected from a human donor with alopecia areata. Material: CD8+ T cells sorted from blood, obtained at week 24, from a patient treated with tofacitinib.

CDR3 nucleotide sequence: TGTGCCAGCAGCTCCCGGACAGGATCAACCCACGAGCAGTACTTC. This translates into CASSSRTGSTHEQYF. The genes are TRBV13 and TRBJ2-7, with 7 nucleotides matching TRBD1. Germline trimming cut 4 bases from V and 5 bases from J; bases unmatched to any gene: 11. The CDR3 is 15 residues long. Germline V gene lookup returns CDR1 PRHDT and CDR2 FYEKMQ (reference sequence).